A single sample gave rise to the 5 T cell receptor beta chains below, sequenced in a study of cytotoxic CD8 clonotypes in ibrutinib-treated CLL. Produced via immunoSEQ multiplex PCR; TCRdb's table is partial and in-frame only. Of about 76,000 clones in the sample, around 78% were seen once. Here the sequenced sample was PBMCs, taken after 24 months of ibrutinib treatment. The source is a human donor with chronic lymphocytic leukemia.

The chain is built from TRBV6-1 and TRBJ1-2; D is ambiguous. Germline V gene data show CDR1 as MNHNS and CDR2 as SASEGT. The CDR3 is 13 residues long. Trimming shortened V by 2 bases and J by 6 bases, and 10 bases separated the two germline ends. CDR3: CASSESYFHGYTF. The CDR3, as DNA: TGTGCCAGCAGTGAATCGTATTTCCATGGCTACACCTTC.

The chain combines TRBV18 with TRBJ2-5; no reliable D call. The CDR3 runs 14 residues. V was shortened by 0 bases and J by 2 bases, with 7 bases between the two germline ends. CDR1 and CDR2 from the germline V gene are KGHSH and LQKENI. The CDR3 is CASSPPWEQETQYF. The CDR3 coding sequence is TGTGCCAGCTCACCACCGTGGGAACAAGAGACCCAGTACTTC.

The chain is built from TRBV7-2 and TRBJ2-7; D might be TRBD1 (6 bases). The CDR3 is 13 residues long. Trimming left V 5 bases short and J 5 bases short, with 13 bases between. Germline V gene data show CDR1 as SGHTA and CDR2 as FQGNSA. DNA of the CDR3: TGTGCCAGCAGCACCGGGACACTGAACGAGCAGTACTTC. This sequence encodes CASSTGTLNEQYF.

CDR3 in DNA: TGTGCCAGCAGTTCCCACAGGGGCCTTCCGGCTAGGTACAATGAGCAGTTCTTC. It codes for CASSSHRGLPARYNEQFF. The chain employs TRBV27 and TRBJ2-1; the match to TRBD1 covers 7 bases. Germline V gene sequence: CDR1 MNHEY, CDR2 SMNVEV (reference sequence). This CDR3 comprises 18 residues. Germline trimming cut 4 bases from V and 4 bases from J; bases unmatched to any gene: 16.

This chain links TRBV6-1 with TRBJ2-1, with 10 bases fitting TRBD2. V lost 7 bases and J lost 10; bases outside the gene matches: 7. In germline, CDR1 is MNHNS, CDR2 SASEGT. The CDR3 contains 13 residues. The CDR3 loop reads CASTERGLAEQFF. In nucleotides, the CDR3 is TGTGCCAGCACCGAAAGGGGACTAGCGGAGCAGTTCTTC.